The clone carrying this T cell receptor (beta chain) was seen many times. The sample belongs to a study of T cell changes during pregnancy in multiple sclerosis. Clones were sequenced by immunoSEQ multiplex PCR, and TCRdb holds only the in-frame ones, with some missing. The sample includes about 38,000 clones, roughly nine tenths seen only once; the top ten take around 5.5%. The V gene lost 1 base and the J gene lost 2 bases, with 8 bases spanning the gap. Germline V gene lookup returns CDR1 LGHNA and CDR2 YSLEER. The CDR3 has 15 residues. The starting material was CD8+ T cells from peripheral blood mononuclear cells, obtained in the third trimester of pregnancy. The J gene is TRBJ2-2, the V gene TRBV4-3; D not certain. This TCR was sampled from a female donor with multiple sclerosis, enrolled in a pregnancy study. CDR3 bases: TGCGCCAGCAGCCAAGCCCCGGGTAACACCGGGGAGCTGTTTTTT. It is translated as CASSQAPGNTGELFF.